The 21 T cell receptor beta chains in this list originate from one sample, sequenced in a study of blood T cell repertoires in COVID-19. Repertoires were generated with immunoSEQ multiplex PCR, while TCRdb's copy carries only in-frame clones and drops some. The repertoire holds roughly 100,000 clones, with around 88% as singletons. Sequenced: peripheral blood. The receptor source for this set is a man aged 50-59 years with COVID-19, enrolled during active disease.

The chain is built from TRBV7-2 and TRBJ2-7; 8 bases fit TRBD2. V was clipped by 0 bases and J by 6 bases; unmatched bases: 10. CDR3 length: 16 residues. CDR1 is SGHTA, CDR2 FQGNSA, per germline. CDR3 residues: CASSLALGLATVEQYF. In nucleotides, the CDR3 is TGTGCCAGCAGCTTAGCGCTTGGACTAGCAACCGTCGAGCAGTACTTC.

V gene TRBV5-1 combines with J gene TRBJ1-4; D uncertain. This CDR3 has 18 residues. V dropped 0 bases and J dropped 0 bases, with 15 bases sitting between them. The germline V gene has CDR1 SGHRS and CDR2 YFSETQ. The CDR3 sequence: CASSLGAPATATNEKLFF. CDR3 in DNA: TGCGCCAGCAGCTTGGGGGCCCCGGCCACAGCAACTAATGAAAAACTGTTTTTT.

V gene TRBV14 combines with J gene TRBJ2-3; D perhaps matches TRBD2 (6 bases). Trimming left V 1 base short and J 8 bases short, with 10 bases between. CDR1 is SGHDN and CDR2 is FVKESK in the germline V gene. The CDR3 is 13 amino acids. Here the CDR3 DNA reads TGTGCCAGCAGCCAAGTCGGGAGTGGTACGCAGTATTTT. Translating gives CASSQVGSGTQYF.

This sequence joins TRBV18 and TRBJ1-3; D gene ambiguous. The CDR3 covers 13 residues. CDR1 KGHSH and CDR2 LQKENI come from the germline V gene. V dropped 6 bases and J dropped 4 bases, with 10 bases sitting between them. The CDR3 DNA reads TGTGCCAGCTCCGAGTCGTCCGGAAACACCATATATTTT. This translates into CASSESSGNTIYF.

The chain carries TRBV7-9 and TRBJ1-4; the D is unclear. The V gene's germline CDR1 is SEHNR and CDR2 FQNEAQ (reference sequence). CDR3 length: 15 amino acids. V was trimmed by 4 bases and J by 1 base, leaving 10 bases between them. As DNA, the CDR3 is TGTGCCAGCAGCTCCCCACGGGAAACTAATGAAAAACTGTTTTTT. Translated: CASSSPRETNEKLFF.

The rearrangement uses TRBV5-4 and TRBJ1-1; the match to TRBD1 covers 7 bases. The ends lost 2 bases at V and 1 base at J; junction bases unmatched: 2. The CDR3 totals 14 residues. CDR1 SGHNT and CDR2 YYREEE come from the germline V gene (reference sequence). This CDR3 reads CASSLRDRNTEAFF. CDR3 DNA: TGTGCCAGCAGCTTAAGGGACAGGAACACTGAAGCTTTCTTT. Based on the CDR3 plus reference TRBV5-4 and TRBJ1-1, the full variable domain is ETGVTQSPTHLIKTRGQQVTLRCSSQSGHNTVSWYQQALGQGPQFIFQYYREEENGRGNFPPRFSGLQFPNYSSELNVNALELDDSALYLCASSLRDRNTEAFFGQGTRLTVV.

The rearrangement links TRBV9 to TRBJ2-7; 7 bases line up with TRBD2. Losses at the gene ends were 6 bases for V and 3 bases for J; bases not matched to a gene: 12. The V gene's germline CDR1 is SGDLS and CDR2 YYNGEE. The CDR3 is made up of 15 amino acids. This chain's CDR3 is CASTPSGGSYYEQYF. CDR3 DNA: TGTGCCAGCACCCCGTCGGGAGGATCCTACTACGAGCAGTACTTC.

V usage is TRBV30 and J usage is TRBJ2-1, with TRBD1 identical over 11 bases. CDR3 length equals 14 residues. The V and J ends lost 4 bases and 8 bases, in that order; junction bases with no gene match: 7. From germline, CDR1 is GTSNPN and CDR2 SVGIG (reference sequence). CDR3 sequence (DNA): TGTGCCTGGAACAGAGGACAGGGGGCGGATGAGCAGTTCTTC. Translation: CAWNRGQGADEQFF.

This chain uses TRBV2 with TRBJ2-1, with 9 bases aligning to TRBD2. Germline trimming cut 4 bases from V and 8 bases from J; bases unmatched to any gene: 6. The CDR3 has 14 residues. Germline CDR1 and CDR2: SNHLY and FYNNEI. The CDR3 sequence is CASSGTGLAYEQFF. In nucleotides, the CDR3 is TGTGCCAGCAGTGGGACGGGACTAGCTTATGAGCAGTTCTTC.

The chain links TRBV25-1 to TRBJ1-4; weak D call: TRBD1 (6 bases). The CDR3 totals 14 residues. Looked up from germline, CDR1 is MGHDK and CDR2 is SYGVNS. Trimming stripped 3 bases from V and 7 bases from J, with 12 bases between. CDR3 residues: CASSEGGLGEKLFF. The CDR3 DNA is TGTGCCAGCAGTGAGGGGGGGCTCGGTGAAAAACTGTTTTTT.

The chain joins TRBV7-9 to TRBJ2-3; 7 positions match TRBD2. Per germline, CDR1 SEHNR and CDR2 FQNEAQ (reference sequence). Trimming at V came to 5 bases and at J to 6 bases, leaving 11 bases not matched to a gene. The CDR3 is made up of 15 amino acids. The CDR3 loop reads CASSPRGGRADTQYF. The DNA of the CDR3 is TGTGCCAGCAGCCCTAGGGGAGGGCGGGCGGATACGCAGTATTTT.

DNA of the CDR3: TGTGCCAGCAGTTATGCGGGGCACACTGAAGCTTTCTTT. Protein sequence: CASSYAGHTEAFF. The V call is TRBV6-2 or TRBV6-3, the J call TRBJ1-1; the D gene is possibly TRBD1 (5 bases). Trimming removed 3 bases at V and 3 bases at J, with 8 bases between. The CDR3 is 13 residues long. In germline, CDR1 is MNHEY, CDR2 SVGEGT.

This sequence joins TRBV19 and TRBJ2-7; 10 bases fit TRBD2. Germline V CDR1 and CDR2: LNHDA, SQIVND (reference sequence). V shed 6 bases, J shed 7 bases, and the junction held 9 bases outside the gene matches. CDR3 length: 14 residues. CDR3 nucleotides: TGTGCCAGTAGCCTTAGCGGGGGGACGGGTGAGCAGTACTTC. This encodes CASSLSGGTGEQYF.

This clone showed up just a few times. Within the sample, other DNA sequences also encode this same CDR3. CDR3 sequence reads: CSARSGHEQYF. The CDR3 DNA follows: TGCAGTGCTAGATCAGGGCACGAGCAGTACTTC. This rearrangement joins TRBV20-1 to TRBJ2-7; perhaps TRBD1 as D (5 bases). V lost 2 bases, J lost 5 bases, and 7 bases lay in between. This CDR3 has 11 amino acids. Per germline, CDR1 DFQATT and CDR2 SNEGSKA (reference sequence).

The rearrangement uses TRBV20-1 and TRBJ1-1; possible D gene TRBD1, 6 bases. Trimming pared 3 bases from V and 11 bases from J, leaving 13 bases between. Germline CDR1 reads DFQATT; CDR2 reads SNEGSKA (reference sequence). The CDR3 contains 11 residues. The CDR3 reads CSASHRDRAFF. CDR3 nucleotides: TGCAGTGCTAGCCACAGGGACCGGGCTTTCTTT.

The chain links TRBV2 to TRBJ2-5, with 8 positions matching TRBD1. This CDR3 is built from 12 residues. The germline V gene encodes CDR1 SNHLY and CDR2 FYNNEI. J gave up 3 bases and V 10 bases, and 4 bases lay outside the gene matches. CDR3 in amino acids: CAISQGEETQYF. In DNA, the CDR3 is TGTGCCATATCACAGGGGGAAGAGACCCAGTACTTC.

This sequence joins TRBV14 and TRBJ1-1; 10 bases map to TRBD1. Germline V gene lookup returns CDR1 SGHDN and CDR2 FVKESK. Trimming removed 5 bases from V and 11 bases from J; junction bases left unmatched: 11. The CDR3 extends over 14 amino acids. CDR3 loop: CASSFRRTGGTAFF. The CDR3, as DNA: TGTGCCAGCAGCTTCCGCCGGACAGGGGGGACCGCTTTCTTT.

The genes are TRBV18 and TRBJ1-1; possibly TRBD1 for D (6 bases). The CDR3 spans 14 residues. V lost 2 bases and J lost 4, with 11 bases in between. In germline, CDR1 is KGHSH, CDR2 LQKENI. DNA for the CDR3: TGTGCCAGCTCACCAACAGGGTTGAGCACTGAAGCTTTCTTT. This sequence encodes CASSPTGLSTEAFF.

This clone appeared a single time. V usage is TRBV3-1 (or the pseudogene TRBV3-2) and J usage is TRBJ2-3, with D possibly being TRBD1 (7 bases). The CDR3 is 16 residues long. CDR1 and CDR2 from the germline V gene are LGHDT and YNNKEL (reference sequence). V lost 4 bases, J lost 2 bases, and 16 bases lay in between. CDR3 sequence (DNA): TGTGCCAGCAGCCCCCCTGGAGGGGGCCCCACAGATACGCAGTATTTT. This encodes CASSPPGGGPTDTQYF.

The rearrangement joins TRBV11-2 to TRBJ1-1, with D possibly matching TRBD1 (6 bases). The CDR3 runs 14 residues. Looked up from germline, CDR1 is SGHAT and CDR2 is FQNNGV. V shed 3 bases and J shed 2 bases, with 10 bases lying between them. As DNA, the CDR3 is TGTGCCAGCAGCTTGACAGGAGCCAACACTGAAGCTTTCTTT. Protein: CASSLTGANTEAFF.

The V gene is TRBV5-1, the J gene TRBJ1-1, with D possibly TRBD1 on 5 matching bases. Germline V CDR1 and CDR2: SGHRS, YFSETQ. Trimming removed 1 base from V and 5 bases from J, with 18 bases in between. This CDR3 comprises 16 residues. As DNA, the CDR3 is TGCGCCAGCAGCTTGAATCCCCGTGGGGCGAGGACTGAAGCTTTCTTT. It specifies CASSLNPRGARTEAFF.